This T cell receptor (beta chain) was observed in a study of T cells in Graves' hyperthyroidism and ophthalmopathy. Study as a whole: Blood was drawn when the patient was first diagnosed and still untreated.

This clonotype was observed many times. Using RNA transcripts as the source, TCR beta CDR3 regions were amplified. Researchers ran a first-round RT-PCR on the TCR CDR3 using the HTBI primer set. One entry per CDR3 protein, called by TCRdb with MiXCR from the multiplex PCR reads. Among 250,000 to 300,000 distinct CDR3 sequences, roughly 13% were seen once, and the ten largest hold 7.9%. The germline V gene has CDR1 SGHTA and CDR2 FQGNSA. This CDR3 has 14 residues. Trimming stripped 5 bases from V and 6 bases from J, with 13 bases between. The chain employs TRBV7-2 and TRBJ2-2; possible D gene TRBD2, 5 bases. Material for sequencing was blood. The receptor's source is a woman aged 40-49 years with Graves' hyperthyroidism. The CDR3 protein is CASSPFYGAGELFF. As DNA, the CDR3 is TGTGCCAGCAGCCCATTCTACGGGGCCGGGGAGCTGTTTTTT.